These T cell receptor beta chains were read from a single sample in a study of blood T cells in healthy people across ages. TCRdb analysed the 5' RACE reads with MiXCR anew, one entry per CDR3 protein. Of roughly 930,000 distinct CDR3 sequences in the sample, roughly 50% were seen once. The sample taken for sequencing was blood. These receptors were taken from a man younger than 40 in good health. Each CDR3 is given with its conserved first and last residue. The order of the fields is J gene, D gene, V gene, clone size, CDR3 protein, CDR3 DNA. D genes are given only for firm matches. Where a row states a size, it is once, few, many or the class of an expanded clone; other rows omit it.

TRBJ2-7	TRBD2	TRBV27	NA	CASSFASGGSSSYNEQYF	TGTGCCAGCAGTTTTGCTAGCGGGGGGTCCAGCTCCTACAATGAGCAGTACTTC
TRBJ2-3	NA	TRBV27	NA	CASKGTFPTDTQYF	TGTGCCAGCAAGGGAACCTTCCCCACGGATACGCAGTATTTT
TRBJ1-1	NA	TRBV20-1	NA	CSAIIIRQNTEAFF	TGCAGTGCCATAATAATTAGACAGAACACTGAAGCTTTCTTT
TRBJ1-5	NA	TRBV12-3/TRBV12-4	few	CASSSSLADQPQHF	TGTGCCAGCAGTTCCTCCCTAGCCGATCAGCCCCAGCATTTT
TRBJ2-5	NA	TRBV21-1	NA	CASSKSGTTKETQYF	TGTGCCAGCAGCAAAAGCGGGACTACCAAAGAGACCCAGTACTTC
TRBJ1-2	NA	TRBV10-3	NA	CAISSGALGYTF	TGTGCCATCAGCTCGGGGGCATTAGGCTACACCTTC
TRBJ1-5	TRBD1	TRBV24-1	NA	CATSGSGQGDQPQHF	TGTGCCACCAGTGGATCAGGGCAGGGGGATCAGCCCCAGCATTTT
TRBJ1-2	NA	TRBV27	NA	CASSPWAGGEYYGYTF	TGTGCCAGCAGTCCATGGGCGGGAGGGGAATACTATGGCTACACCTTC
TRBJ2-7	TRBD1	TRBV12-3/TRBV12-4	many	CASRPTGQATYEQYF	TGTGCCAGCAGACCAACCGGACAGGCGACCTACGAGCAGTACTTC
TRBJ2-3	TRBD1	TRBV7-9	NA	CASSAYGGQDHPDTQYF	TGTGCCAGCAGCGCATACGGGGGACAGGACCATCCAGATACGCAGTATTTT
TRBJ2-7	TRBD2	TRBV20-1	NA	CSADGLAGSYEQYF	TGCAGTGCTGATGGCCTAGCGGGGTCCTACGAGCAGTACTTC
TRBJ1-5	NA	TRBV4-1	NA	CASSLADGVNQPQHF	TGCGCCAGCAGCCTGGCGGACGGGGTCAATCAGCCCCAGCATTTT
TRBJ1-5	NA	TRBV12-3/TRBV12-4	NA	CASSLQGGHPQHF	TGTGCTAGCAGTTTACAAGGGGGTCACCCCCAGCATTTT
TRBJ2-3	NA	TRBV9	NA	CASSAQLERGAVTDTQYF	TGTGCCAGCAGCGCCCAGTTAGAACGGGGGGCGGTAACAGATACGCAGTATTTT
TRBJ2-1	TRBD1	TRBV5-1	few	CASSISRDRAYNEQFF	TGCGCCAGCAGCATCTCCCGGGACAGGGCATACAATGAGCAGTTCTTC
TRBJ2-7	NA	TRBV7-9	NA	CASSWGGGAGYEQYF	TGTGCCAGCAGCTGGGGAGGAGGAGCTGGGTACGAGCAGTACTTC
TRBJ1-2	TRBD1	TRBV6-5	NA	CASSADRARGYTF	TGTGCCAGCAGCGCCGACAGGGCCCGGGGCTACACCTTC